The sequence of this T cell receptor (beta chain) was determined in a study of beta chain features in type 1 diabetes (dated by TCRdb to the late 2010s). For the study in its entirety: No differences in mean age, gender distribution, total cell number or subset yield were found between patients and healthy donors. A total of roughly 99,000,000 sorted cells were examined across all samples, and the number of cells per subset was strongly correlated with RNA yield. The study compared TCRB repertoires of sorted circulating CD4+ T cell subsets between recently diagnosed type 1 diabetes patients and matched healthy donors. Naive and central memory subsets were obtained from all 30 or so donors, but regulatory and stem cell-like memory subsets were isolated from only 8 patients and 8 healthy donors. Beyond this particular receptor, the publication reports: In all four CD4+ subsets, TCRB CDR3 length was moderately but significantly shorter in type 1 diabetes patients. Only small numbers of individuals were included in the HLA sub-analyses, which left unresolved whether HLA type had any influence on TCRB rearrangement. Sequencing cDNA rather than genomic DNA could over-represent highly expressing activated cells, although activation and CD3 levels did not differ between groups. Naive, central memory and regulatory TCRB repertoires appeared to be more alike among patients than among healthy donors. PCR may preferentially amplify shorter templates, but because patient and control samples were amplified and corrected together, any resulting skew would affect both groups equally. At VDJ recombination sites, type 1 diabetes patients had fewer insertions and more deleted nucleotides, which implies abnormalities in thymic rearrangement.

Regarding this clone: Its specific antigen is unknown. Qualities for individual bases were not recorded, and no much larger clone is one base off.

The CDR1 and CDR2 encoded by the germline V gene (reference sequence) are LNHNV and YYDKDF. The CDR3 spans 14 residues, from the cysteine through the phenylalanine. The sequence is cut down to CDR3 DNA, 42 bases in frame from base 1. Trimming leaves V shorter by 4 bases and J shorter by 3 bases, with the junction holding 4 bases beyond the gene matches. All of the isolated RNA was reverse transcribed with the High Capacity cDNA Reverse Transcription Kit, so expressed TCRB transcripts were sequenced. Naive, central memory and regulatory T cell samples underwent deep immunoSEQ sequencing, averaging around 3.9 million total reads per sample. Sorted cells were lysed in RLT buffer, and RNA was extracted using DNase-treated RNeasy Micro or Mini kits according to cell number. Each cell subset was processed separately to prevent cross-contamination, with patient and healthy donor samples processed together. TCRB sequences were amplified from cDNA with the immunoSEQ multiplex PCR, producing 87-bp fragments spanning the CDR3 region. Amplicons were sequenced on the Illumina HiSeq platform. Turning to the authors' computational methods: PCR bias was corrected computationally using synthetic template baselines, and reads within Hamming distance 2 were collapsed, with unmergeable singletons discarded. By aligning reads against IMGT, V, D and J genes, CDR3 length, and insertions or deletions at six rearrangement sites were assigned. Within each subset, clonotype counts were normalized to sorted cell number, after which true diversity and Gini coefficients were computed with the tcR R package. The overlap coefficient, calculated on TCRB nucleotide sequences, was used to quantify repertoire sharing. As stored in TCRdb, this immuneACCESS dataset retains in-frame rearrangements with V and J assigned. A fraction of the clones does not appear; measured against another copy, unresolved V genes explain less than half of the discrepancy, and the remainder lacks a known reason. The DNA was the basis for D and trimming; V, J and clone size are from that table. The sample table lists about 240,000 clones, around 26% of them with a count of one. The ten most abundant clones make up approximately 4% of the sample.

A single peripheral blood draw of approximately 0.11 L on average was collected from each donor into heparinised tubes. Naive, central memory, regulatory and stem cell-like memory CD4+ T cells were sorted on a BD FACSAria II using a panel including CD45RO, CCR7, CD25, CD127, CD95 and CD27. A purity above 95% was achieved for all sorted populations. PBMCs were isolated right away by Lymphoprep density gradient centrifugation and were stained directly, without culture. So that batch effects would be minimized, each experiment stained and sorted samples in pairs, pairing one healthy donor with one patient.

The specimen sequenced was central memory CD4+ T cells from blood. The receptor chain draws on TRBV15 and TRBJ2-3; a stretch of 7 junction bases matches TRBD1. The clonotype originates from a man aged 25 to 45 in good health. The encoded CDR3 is CATSIRQGTDTQYF. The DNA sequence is TGTGCCACCAGCATAAGACAGGGAACAGATACGCAGTATTTT.